Listed below are T cell receptor beta chains from one sample, sequenced in a study of beta chain features in type 1 diabetes. Repertoires were generated with immunoSEQ multiplex PCR, while TCRdb's copy carries only in-frame clones and drops some. This sample has about 400,000 clones, with around 12% found just once. Material for sequencing was naive CD4+ T cells from blood. These receptors came from a woman aged 18-29 years with type 1 diabetes. The conserved cysteine and the conserved F or W are not part of the CDR3 here. Some rows mark clone size as missing; the rest say once, few, many or name a class of expanded clone.

size: few
V: TRBV19
J: TRBJ1-1
CDR3: ASSQRRGEAF

size: NA
V: TRBV18
J: TRBJ1-2
CDR3: ASSRDSNYGYT

size: few
V: TRBV5-4
J: TRBJ2-5
CDR3: ASSWEPGQQETQY

size: NA
V: TRBV2
J: TRBJ2-3
CDR3: ASSERPSTDTQY

size: few
V: TRBV18
J: TRBJ2-2
CDR3: ASSPTEALTGELF

size: NA
V: TRBV5-1
J: TRBJ1-2
CDR3: ASSRGQGGGYGYT

size: NA
V: TRBV11-2
J: TRBJ1-3
CDR3: ASSRPGADSGNTIY

size: few
V: TRBV29-1
J: TRBJ1-1
CDR3: SVAQQGSGTEAF

size: NA
V: TRBV5-6
J: TRBJ2-1
CDR3: ASSSVDRDGNEQF

size: few
V: TRBV19
J: TRBJ2-7
CDR3: ASSIGGEQY

size: few
V: TRBV4-3
J: TRBJ2-7
CDR3: ASSSPGLYYEQY

size: few
V: TRBV18
J: TRBJ2-2
CDR3: ASLRRLDGELF

size: NA
V: TRBV29-1
J: TRBJ1-1
CDR3: SVETGMNTEAF

size: few
V: TRBV19
J: TRBJ2-7
CDR3: ASSIGLAGEYEQY

size: NA
V: TRBV19
J: TRBJ2-2
CDR3: ASSIEVRGGNTGELF

size: NA
V: TRBV25-1
J: TRBJ1-4
CDR3: ASSLQAGDNEKLF

size: NA
V: TRBV5-1
J: TRBJ2-1
CDR3: ASSLRSGYTYNEQF

size: NA
V: TRBV4-3
J: TRBJ2-3
CDR3: ASSQEDFRADTQY

size: NA
V: TRBV15
J: TRBJ1-2
CDR3: ATSTWDRESYGYT

size: few
V: TRBV5-1
J: TRBJ2-2
CDR3: ASSLRLAGVWTGELF

size: NA
V: TRBV11-2
J: TRBJ2-3
CDR3: ASSFLAGATDTQY

size: few
V: TRBV4-1
J: TRBJ1-5
CDR3: ASSQGRARDSNQPQH

size: NA
V: TRBV20-1
J: TRBJ2-7
CDR3: SASYPEQY

size: NA
V: TRBV23-1
J: TRBJ1-4
CDR3: ASSHQTGQGGEKLF

size: NA
V: TRBV15
J: TRBJ2-7
CDR3: ATSRDRSVREQY

size: few
V: TRBV6-6
J: TRBJ2-1
CDR3: ASSYGREYQQF

size: NA
V: TRBV2
J: TRBJ1-2
CDR3: ASSEGAGKSGYT

size: NA
V: TRBV14
J: TRBJ1-1
CDR3: ASSQDRGNEAF

size: NA
V: TRBV15
J: TRBJ2-7
CDR3: ATSREGTSRHEQY

size: few
V: TRBV7-9
J: TRBJ1-4
CDR3: ASSSYRGGEKLF

size: NA
V: TRBV29-1
J: TRBJ2-7
CDR3: SVLPTGGQGYEQY

size: NA
V: TRBV30
J: TRBJ1-3
CDR3: AWSVLGQELTIY

size: NA
V: TRBV6-5
J: TRBJ2-1
CDR3: ASHKEAGTEQF

size: NA
V: TRBV13
J: TRBJ1-5
CDR3: ASSLRRQGRQPQH

size: NA
V: TRBV18
J: TRBJ1-5
CDR3: ASSPAGNQPQH

size: NA
V: TRBV2
J: TRBJ1-2
CDR3: ASNFGRTGARGYT

size: NA
V: TRBV4-3
J: TRBJ1-2
CDR3: ASSQDKAGGYT

size: NA
V: TRBV7-9
J: TRBJ2-3
CDR3: ASSLTSGRADTQY

size: few
V: TRBV18
J: TRBJ1-1
CDR3: ASSQMERNTEAF

size: few
V: TRBV7-6
J: TRBJ1-4
CDR3: ASSLAWGTVNEKLF

size: NA
V: TRBV19
J: TRBJ2-1
CDR3: ASSKGQGHRSSYNEQF

size: NA
V: TRBV30
J: TRBJ2-7
CDR3: AWRILGWNEQY

size: NA
V: TRBV23-1
J: TRBJ2-1
CDR3: ASSPPAQGSYNEQF

size: few
V: TRBV30
J: TRBJ2-5
CDR3: AWTPGLARWETQY

size: NA
V: TRBV6-5
J: TRBJ2-3
CDR3: ASSKPGQGMDTQY

size: few
V: TRBV29-1
J: TRBJ2-7
CDR3: SVTAGTGIYEQY

size: few
V: TRBV11-2
J: TRBJ1-6
CDR3: ASSLSRQGNSPLH

size: few
V: TRBV5-1
J: TRBJ2-6
CDR3: ASSRGTHSSGANVLT

size: few
V: TRBV6-4
J: TRBJ1-1
CDR3: ASSPGQASSEAF